One and the same sample provided the 23 T cell receptor beta chains below, sequenced in a study of blood T cell repertoires in COVID-19. Clones were sequenced by immunoSEQ multiplex PCR, and TCRdb holds only the in-frame ones, with some missing. The repertoire consists of a few hundred thousand clones, with about 90% occurring once and the leading ten covering approximately 0.93%. Sequenced material: PBMCs or T cells enriched from blood (not recorded which). All receptors come from a woman in her twenties or thirties who had recovered from COVID-19.

The V and J genes are TRBV18 and TRBJ2-2, with 11 nucleotides matching TRBD2. J was trimmed by 5 bases and V by 1 base; bases with no gene match: 0. CDR1 KGHSH and CDR2 LQKENI come from the germline V gene. The CDR3 extends over 15 amino acids. For the CDR3, the DNA is TGTGCCAGCTCACCACGGACTAGCGGGACCGGGGAGCTGTTTTTT. It specifies CASSPRTSGTGELFF.

The V call is TRBV18, the J call TRBJ1-1; D is ambiguous. Trimming removed 2 bases from V and 11 bases from J, with 12 bases in between. Germline CDR1 KGHSH, CDR2 LQKENI. The CDR3 sequence is 12 residues long. CDR3 sequence reads: CASSPSEGKAFF. The CDR3 bases are TGTGCCAGCTCACCATCGGAGGGTAAGGCTTTCTTT.

The J gene is TRBJ2-1, the V gene TRBV2; TRBD1 matches 10 bases. V gave up 5 bases and J gave up 8 bases; unmatched junction bases: 21. Per germline, CDR1 SNHLY and CDR2 FYNNEI. This CDR3 comprises 19 residues. The chain's CDR3 is CASSTMTGGGRNLRDEQFF. DNA for the CDR3: TGTGCCAGCAGTACTATGACAGGGGGCGGACGTAATCTCCGCGATGAGCAGTTCTTC.

This clone was counted a single time. The rearrangement links TRBV5-1 to TRBJ2-5; the D is unclear. V lost 0 bases, J lost 5 bases, and 5 bases lay in between. CDR3 length: 12 residues. The germline gives CDR1 SGHRS, CDR2 YFSETQ. The DNA of the CDR3 is TGCGCCAGCAGCTTGGGGCTGGAGACCCAGTACTTC. The encoded protein is CASSLGLETQYF.

V and J are TRBV21-1 and TRBJ2-5; the table names TRBD2, a call not compared with the DNA. TRBV21-1 is assigned pseudogene status. CDR3 size: 18 residues. The DNA for the CDR3 is TGTGCCAGCAGCAACCCGGGACTAGCGGGGACCTCACAAGAGACCCAGTACTTC. Translated: CASSNPGLAGTSQETQYF.

This rearrangement joins TRBV3-1 (or the pseudogene TRBV3-2) to TRBJ1-2; D is ambiguous. Germline CDR1 reads LGHDT; CDR2 reads YNNKEL (reference sequence). This CDR3 region has 14 residues. Between the trimmed V and J ends, which lost 4 bases and 4 bases, there was a span of 13 bases. Here the CDR3 DNA reads TGTGCCAGCAGCCCACAGAATCTGCCCTATGGCTACACCTTC. Protein: CASSPQNLPYGYTF.

This sequence joins TRBV28 and TRBJ2-7, with 10 positions matching TRBD1. Germline V gives CDR1 MDHEN, CDR2 SYDVKM. This CDR3 region has 14 residues. The V gene end was trimmed by 8 bases and the J gene end by 4 bases; junction bases not matched to a gene: 8. For the CDR3, the DNA is TGTGCCAGCCTCGGGGGGGACAGGGGATACGAGCAGTACTTC. This translates into CASLGGDRGYEQYF. Based on the CDR3 plus reference TRBV28 and TRBJ2-7, the full variable domain is DVKVTQSSRYLVKRTGEKVFLECVQDMDHENMFWYRQDPGLGLRLIYFSYDVKMKEKGDIPEGYSVSREKKERFSLILESASTNQTSMYLCASLGGDRGYEQYFGPGTRLTVT.

The chain couples TRBV5-1 to TRBJ1-2, with a weak D call TRBD1 (6 bases). From germline, CDR1 is SGHRS and CDR2 YFSETQ. The germline V and J ends were trimmed by 0 bases and 4 bases, with 13 bases remaining between them. This CDR3 is 15 amino acids long. The CDR3, as DNA: TGCGCCAGCAGCTTGGAACCGGACAGCCTCTATGGCTACACCTTC. This codes for CASSLEPDSLYGYTF.

V and J are TRBV14 and TRBJ1-2; 8 bases align to TRBD1. In germline, CDR1 is SGHDN, CDR2 FVKESK. CDR3 length: 14 residues. Trimming cost V 5 bases and J 4 bases; bases outside gene matches: 6. The CDR3 DNA reads TGTGCCAGCAGCGATGGGACAGGTCCCTATGGCTACACCTTC. Its translation: CASSDGTGPYGYTF.

The CDR3 coding sequence is TGTGCCAGCAGTCCCGCGGGGGACAGGAATTATGGCTACACCTTC. This translates into CASSPAGDRNYGYTF. The chain combines TRBV6-5 with TRBJ1-2, with 8 nucleotides matching TRBD1. CDR3 length: 15 residues. The junction had 10 bases not matched to a gene; V was cut back by 5 bases and J by 5 bases. Germline V CDR1 and CDR2: MNHEY, SVGAGI.

J is TRBJ1-1 and V is TRBV7-8; no clear D. Germline V gives CDR1 SGHVS, CDR2 FQNEAQ. Trimming cost V 1 base and J 3 bases, with 15 bases left between them. The CDR3 length is 16 residues. CDR3 in amino acids: CASSLVGSFKDTEAFF. In DNA form, the CDR3 reads TGTGCCAGCAGCTTAGTTGGCAGTTTTAAAGACACTGAAGCTTTCTTT.

The J gene is TRBJ2-5, the V gene TRBV7-8, with a possible D match to TRBD2 (6 bases). Germline V gives CDR1 SGHVS, CDR2 FQNEAQ. CDR3 length: 15 residues. V was pared by 2 bases and J by 1 base, with 11 bases between. The CDR3 loop is CASSLFGGLQETQYF. CDR3 sequence (DNA): TGTGCCAGCAGCTTATTTGGGGGACTCCAAGAGACCCAGTACTTC.

V usage is TRBV4-3 and J usage is TRBJ2-1, with 12 bases lining up with TRBD2. The CDR3 has 21 residues. The V and J ends lost 0 bases and 4 bases, in that order; junction bases with no gene match: 16. Looked up from germline, CDR1 is LGHNA and CDR2 is YSLEER. This chain's CDR3 is CASSQDLTSGGFGKTYNEQFF. The CDR3, as DNA: TGCGCCAGCAGCCAAGATTTAACTAGCGGGGGGTTTGGGAAAACGTACAATGAGCAGTTCTTC.

The rearrangement joins TRBV7-9 to TRBJ1-2; D call uncertain. Trimming shortened V by 5 bases and J by 3 bases, and 10 bases separated the two germline ends. Looked up from germline, CDR1 is SEHNR and CDR2 is FQNEAQ (reference sequence). This CDR3 has 13 amino acids. CDR3 nucleotides: TGTGCCAGCAGCCCCAGACAAGACTATGGCTACACCTTC. Translated: CASSPRQDYGYTF.

This clone was detected only a few times. The same CDR3 arises from other DNA sequences in this sample as well. V is TRBV5-1 and J is TRBJ2-7; D not resolved. This CDR3 is built from 14 residues. Germline V gives CDR1 SGHRS, CDR2 YFSETQ. The V gene lost 0 bases and the J gene lost 0 bases, with 7 bases spanning the gap. CDR3 region: CASSLDSSSYEQYF. Here the CDR3 DNA reads TGCGCCAGCAGCTTGGACAGCAGCTCCTACGAGCAGTACTTC.

V usage is TRBV5-1 and J usage is TRBJ1-6; perhaps TRBD1 as D (5 bases). The length of the CDR3 is 14 residues. Trimming stripped 4 bases from V and 10 bases from J, with 15 bases between. The germline gives CDR1 SGHRS, CDR2 YFSETQ. CDR3 residues: CASSPRGGGSPLHF. CDR3 DNA sequence: TGCGCCAGCAGCCCGCGCGGGGGGGGGTCACCCCTCCACTTT. Full variable domain (remainder filled in from reference TRBV5-1 and TRBJ1-6): KAGVTQTPRYLIKTRGQQVTLSCSPISGHRSVSWYQQTPGQGLQFLFEYFSETQRNKGNFPGRFSGRQFSNSRSEMNVSTLELGDSALYLCASSPRGGGSPLHFGNGTRLTVT.

This chain joins TRBV28 and TRBJ1-1, with 8 bases identical to TRBD1. After removal of 6 bases from V and 4 bases from J, the junction contained 10 bases not matched to a gene. The CDR3 is made up of 15 amino acids. The V gene's germline CDR1 is MDHEN and CDR2 SYDVKM. The CDR3 here is CASSFYDRGGTEAFF. The CDR3 DNA is TGTGCCAGCAGCTTCTATGACAGGGGAGGCACTGAAGCTTTCTTT.

This clone was observed once. The CDR3 DNA sequence: TGTGCCAGCAGTCGGCGGGGAGAGCTGTTTTTT. Translation gives CASSRRGELFF. The genes are TRBV5-5 and TRBJ2-2; TRBD2 is a possible D gene (6 bases). The CDR3 contains 11 residues. CDR1 SGHKS and CDR2 YYEKEE come from the germline V gene (reference sequence). Trimming shortened V by 5 bases and J by 11 bases, and 10 bases separated the two germline ends.

V and J are TRBV7-8 and TRBJ1-5; 7 bases line up with TRBD1. Germline V gene sequence: CDR1 SGHVS, CDR2 FQNEAQ. With 5 bases clipped from V and 6 bases from J, the junction kept 10 bases outside the gene matches. The CDR3 is 15 residues long. This CDR3 is CASSISRDRFQPQHF. The CDR3, as DNA: TGTGCCAGCAGCATTTCCCGGGACAGATTTCAGCCCCAGCATTTT.

V is TRBV9 and J is TRBJ2-5; 7 positions match TRBD1. The junction had 3 bases not matched to a gene; V was cut back by 4 bases and J by 3 bases. The germline V gene encodes CDR1 SGDLS and CDR2 YYNGEE. The CDR3 has 13 residues. The CDR3 region has the DNA TGTGCCAGCAGCACAGGGACAGAAGAGACCCAGTACTTC. As protein: CASSTGTEETQYF.

The chain uses TRBV2 and TRBJ2-7, with 8 bases identical to TRBD2. CDR1 is SNHLY and CDR2 is FYNNEI in the germline V gene. CDR3 length: 15 amino acids. Unmatched junction bases numbered 9, after V lost 6 bases and J lost 2 bases. CDR3 sequence: CASRGRGAGPYEQYF. CDR3 nucleotides: TGTGCCAGCAGGGGGCGGGGGGCAGGCCCCTACGAGCAGTACTTC.

The chain carries TRBV11-2 and TRBJ2-7, with D possibly being TRBD2 (6 bases). The CDR3 has 14 amino acids. Germline V lookup: CDR1 SGHAT, CDR2 FQNNGV. V dropped 4 bases and J dropped 4 bases, with 14 bases sitting between them. CDR3 sequence reads: CASSSPSASYEQYF. CDR3 bases: TGTGCCAGCAGCTCTCCTAGCGCCTCTTACGAGCAGTACTTC.

The chain combines TRBV4-1 with TRBJ2-1; 7 nucleotides line up with TRBD1. The CDR3 has 15 amino acids. V shed 2 bases and J 6 bases; nucleotides not matched to a gene: 7. Looked up from germline, CDR1 is MGHRA and CDR2 is YSYEKL. The CDR3 coding sequence is TGCGCCAGCAGCCAAATGACAGGGTCCGTCAATGAGCAGTTCTTC. It translates to CASSQMTGSVNEQFF.